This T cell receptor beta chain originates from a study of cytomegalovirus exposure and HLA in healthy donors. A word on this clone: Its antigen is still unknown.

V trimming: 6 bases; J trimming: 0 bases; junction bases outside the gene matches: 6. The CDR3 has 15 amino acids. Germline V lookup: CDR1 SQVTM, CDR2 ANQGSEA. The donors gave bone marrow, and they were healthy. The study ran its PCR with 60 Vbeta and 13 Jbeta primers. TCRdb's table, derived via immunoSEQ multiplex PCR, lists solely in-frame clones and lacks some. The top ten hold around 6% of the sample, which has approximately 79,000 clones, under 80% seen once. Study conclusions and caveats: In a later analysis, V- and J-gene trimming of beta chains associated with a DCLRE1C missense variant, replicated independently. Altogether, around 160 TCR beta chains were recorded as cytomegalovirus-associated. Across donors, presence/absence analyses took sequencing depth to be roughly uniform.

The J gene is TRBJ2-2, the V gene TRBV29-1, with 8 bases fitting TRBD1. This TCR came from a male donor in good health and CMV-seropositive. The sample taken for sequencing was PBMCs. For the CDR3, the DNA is TGCAGCGTGGTGGACAGGGCCGCGAACACCGGGGAGCTGTTTTTT. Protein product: CSVVDRAANTGELFF.